This T cell receptor (beta chain) was profiled in a study of identical twins. In germline, CDR1 is DFQATT, CDR2 SNEGSKA (reference sequence). V lost 1 base and J 0 bases, leaving 18 bases between the germline ends. CDR3 length: 18 amino acids. MiXCR, run by TCRdb on the 5' RACE reads, gives a single entry per CDR3 protein. The repertoire holds some 500,000 distinct CDR3 sequences, around 14% seen once, with about 0.52% in the top ten. These data are also associated with another study on yellow fever vaccine responses in identical twins.

The V call is TRBV20-1, the J call TRBJ2-2; the D gene could be TRBD1 or TRBD2 (5 bases each). Sequenced material: CD4+ T cells sorted from blood. This TCR was sampled from a woman aged 18-30 years in good health. The CDR3 spells CSARAPGRRLANTGELFF. DNA for the CDR3: TGCAGTGCTAGAGCTCCGGGACGGCGACTCGCGAACACCGGGGAGCTGTTTTTT.